This T cell receptor beta chain stems from a study of blood T cell repertoires in COVID-19. This clone was seen only a few times. Study members were between roughly 18 and 90 years old and lived in 20 to 30 US regions. Within the 2 weeks before study entry, each person in the exposed group met a COVID-19 case. V gave up 0 bases and J gave up 0 bases, with 15 bases separating them. Germline V CDR1 and CDR2: SGHDT, YYEEEE. The length of the CDR3 is 18 residues. As processed by the authors: Using reference gene primer amplification, nucleated cell counts were estimated. Repertoires were generated with immunoSEQ multiplex PCR, while TCRdb's copy carries only in-frame clones and drops some. V and J calls and clone size come straight from that table; D and trimming were deduced from the DNA. The repertoire includes about 220,000 clones, under 90% of them detected once, and about 4.6% sits in the top ten.

Sequenced material: PBMCs or T cells enriched from blood (not recorded which). This sequence joins TRBV5-6 and TRBJ2-2; D is unclear. This TCR came from a woman aged 50 to 60 who had been exposed to COVID-19. In nucleotides, the CDR3 is TGTGCCAGCAGCTTGGGGCTAGATCTCTTCGCGAACACCGGGGAGCTGTTTTTT. It yields the protein CASSLGLDLFANTGELFF.